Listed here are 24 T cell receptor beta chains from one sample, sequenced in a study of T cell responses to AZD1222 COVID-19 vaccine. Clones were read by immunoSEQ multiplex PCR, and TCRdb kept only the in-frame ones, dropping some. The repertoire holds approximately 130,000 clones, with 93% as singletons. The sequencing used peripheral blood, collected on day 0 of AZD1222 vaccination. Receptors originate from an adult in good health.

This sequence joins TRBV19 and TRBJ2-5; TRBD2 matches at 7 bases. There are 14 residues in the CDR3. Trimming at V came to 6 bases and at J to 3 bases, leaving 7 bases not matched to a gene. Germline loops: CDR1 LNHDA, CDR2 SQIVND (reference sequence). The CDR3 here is CASSSRGLEETQYF. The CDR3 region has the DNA TGTGCCAGTAGCTCCCGCGGACTAGAAGAGACCCAGTACTTC.

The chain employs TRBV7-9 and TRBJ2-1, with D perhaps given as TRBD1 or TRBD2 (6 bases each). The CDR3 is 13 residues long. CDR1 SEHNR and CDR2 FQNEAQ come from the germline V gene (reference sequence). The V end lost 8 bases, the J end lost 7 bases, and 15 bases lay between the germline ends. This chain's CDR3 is CASQLSGANEQFF. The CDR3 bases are TGTGCCAGCCAATTGTCGGGGGCGAATGAGCAGTTCTTC.

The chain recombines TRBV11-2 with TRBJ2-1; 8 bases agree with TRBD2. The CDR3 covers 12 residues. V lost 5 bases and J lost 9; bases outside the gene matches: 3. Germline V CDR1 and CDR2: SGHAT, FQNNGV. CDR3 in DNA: TGTGCCAGCAGCACAGCGGGGGTTGAGCAGTTCTTC. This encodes CASSTAGVEQFF.

The DNA of the CDR3 is TGTGCCAGCAGTTACGGGAAAAGGAACACTGAAGCTTTCTTT. Protein: CASSYGKRNTEAFF. V usage is TRBV6-6 and J usage is TRBJ1-1; D uncertain. The length of the CDR3 is 14 residues. The germline V gene encodes CDR1 MNHNY and CDR2 SVGAGI (reference sequence). The V end was cut by 2 bases, the J end by 1 base, with 8 bases between.

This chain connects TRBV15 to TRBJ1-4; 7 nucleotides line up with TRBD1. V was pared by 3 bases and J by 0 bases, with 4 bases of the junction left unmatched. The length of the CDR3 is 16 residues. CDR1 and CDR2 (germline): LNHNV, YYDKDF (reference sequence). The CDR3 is CATSRDRTATNEKLFF. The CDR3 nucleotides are TGTGCCACCAGCAGGGACAGGACTGCAACTAATGAAAAACTGTTTTTT.

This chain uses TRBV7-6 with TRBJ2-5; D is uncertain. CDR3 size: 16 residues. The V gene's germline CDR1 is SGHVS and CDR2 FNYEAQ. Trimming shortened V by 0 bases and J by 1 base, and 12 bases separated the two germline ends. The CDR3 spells CASSLALTVIQETQYF. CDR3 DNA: TGTGCCAGCAGCTTAGCGCTTACGGTGATCCAAGAGACCCAGTACTTC.

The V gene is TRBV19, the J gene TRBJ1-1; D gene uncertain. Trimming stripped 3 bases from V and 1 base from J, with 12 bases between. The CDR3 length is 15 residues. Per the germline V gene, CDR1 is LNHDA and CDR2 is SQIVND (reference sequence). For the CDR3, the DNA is TGTGCCAGTAGTATCCCTGGAGGGCCGAACACTGAAGCTTTCTTT. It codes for CASSIPGGPNTEAFF. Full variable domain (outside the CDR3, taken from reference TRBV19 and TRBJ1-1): DGGITQSPKYLFRKEGQNVTLSCEQNLNHDAMYWYRQDPGQGLRLIYYSQIVNDFQKGDIAEGYSVSREKKESFPLTVTSAQKNPTAFYLCASSIPGGPNTEAFFGQGTRLTVV.

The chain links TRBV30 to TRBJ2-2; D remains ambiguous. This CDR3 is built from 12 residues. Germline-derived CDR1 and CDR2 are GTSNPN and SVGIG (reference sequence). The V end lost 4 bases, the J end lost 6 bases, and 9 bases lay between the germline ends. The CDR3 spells CAWTRGAGELFF. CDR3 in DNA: TGTGCCTGGACCCGTGGGGCCGGGGAGCTGTTTTTT.

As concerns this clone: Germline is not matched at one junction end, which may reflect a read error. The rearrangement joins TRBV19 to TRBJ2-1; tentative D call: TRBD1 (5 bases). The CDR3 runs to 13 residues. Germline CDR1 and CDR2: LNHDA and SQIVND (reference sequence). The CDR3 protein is CASSLGVGNEQFF. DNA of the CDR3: TGCGCCAGTAGCCTAGGGGTAGGGAATGAGCAGTTCTTC.

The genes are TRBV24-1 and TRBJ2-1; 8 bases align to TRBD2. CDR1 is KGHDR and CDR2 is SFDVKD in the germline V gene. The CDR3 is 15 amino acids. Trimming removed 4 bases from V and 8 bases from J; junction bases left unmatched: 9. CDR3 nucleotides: TGTGCCACCAGTGAATATATAGCGGGGCGCGATGAGCAGTTCTTC. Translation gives CATSEYIAGRDEQFF.

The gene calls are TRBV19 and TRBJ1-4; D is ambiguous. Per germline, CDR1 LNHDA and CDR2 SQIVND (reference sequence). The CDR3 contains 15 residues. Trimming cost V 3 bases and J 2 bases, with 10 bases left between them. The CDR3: CASSIRGSTNEKLFF. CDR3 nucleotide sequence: TGTGCCAGTAGTATCCGCGGCAGTACTAATGAAAAACTGTTTTTT. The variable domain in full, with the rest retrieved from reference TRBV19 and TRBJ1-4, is DGGITQSPKYLFRKEGQNVTLSCEQNLNHDAMYWYRQDPGQGLRLIYYSQIVNDFQKGDIAEGYSVSREKKESFPLTVTSAQKNPTAFYLCASSIRGSTNEKLFFGSGTQLSVL.

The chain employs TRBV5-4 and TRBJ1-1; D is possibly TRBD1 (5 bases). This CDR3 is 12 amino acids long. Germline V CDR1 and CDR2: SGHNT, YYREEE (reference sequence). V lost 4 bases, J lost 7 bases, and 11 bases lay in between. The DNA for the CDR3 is TGTGCCAGCAGCATCAGGGATAGTGAAGCTTTCTTT. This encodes CASSIRDSEAFF.

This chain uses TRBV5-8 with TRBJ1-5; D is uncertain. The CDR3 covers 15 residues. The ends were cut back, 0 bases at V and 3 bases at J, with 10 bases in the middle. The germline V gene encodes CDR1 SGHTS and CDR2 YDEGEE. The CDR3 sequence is CASSLDGVVNQPQHF. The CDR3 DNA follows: TGTGCCAGCAGCTTGGACGGGGTGGTCAATCAGCCCCAGCATTTT.

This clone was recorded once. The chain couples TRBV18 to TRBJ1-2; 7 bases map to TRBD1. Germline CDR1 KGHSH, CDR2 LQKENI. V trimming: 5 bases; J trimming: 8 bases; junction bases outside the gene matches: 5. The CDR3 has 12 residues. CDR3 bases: TGTGCCAGCTCATCTGGACAGGAGGGCTACACCTTC. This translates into CASSSGQEGYTF.

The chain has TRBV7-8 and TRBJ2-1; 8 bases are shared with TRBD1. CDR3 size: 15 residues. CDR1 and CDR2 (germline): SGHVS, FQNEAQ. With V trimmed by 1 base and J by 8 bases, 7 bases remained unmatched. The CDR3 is CASSLDGARGHEQFF. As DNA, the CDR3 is TGTGCCAGCAGCTTAGATGGAGCCAGGGGGCATGAGCAGTTCTTC.

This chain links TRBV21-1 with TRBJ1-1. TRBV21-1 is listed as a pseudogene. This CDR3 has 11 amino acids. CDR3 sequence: CASSKRDGPAF. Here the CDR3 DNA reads TGTGCCAGCAGTAAACGGGACGGTCCCGCCTTT.

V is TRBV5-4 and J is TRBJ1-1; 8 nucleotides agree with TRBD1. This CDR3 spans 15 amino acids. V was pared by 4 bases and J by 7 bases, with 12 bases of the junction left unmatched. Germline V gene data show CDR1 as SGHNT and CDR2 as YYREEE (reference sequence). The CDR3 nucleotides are TGTGCCAGCAGCGCCAGGGGGCTTGAACAGGGTGAAGCTTTCTTT. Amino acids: CASSARGLEQGEAFF.

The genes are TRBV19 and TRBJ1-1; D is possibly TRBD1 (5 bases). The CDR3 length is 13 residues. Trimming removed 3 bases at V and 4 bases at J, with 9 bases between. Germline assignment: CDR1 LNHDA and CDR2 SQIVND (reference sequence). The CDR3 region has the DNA TGTGCCAGTAGTATCGGGGGGTTCACTGAAGCTTTCTTT. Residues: CASSIGGFTEAFF.

CDR3 sequence: CASSSRAMGEKLFF. The CDR3 coding sequence is TGTGCCAGCAGCTCCAGGGCGATGGGTGAAAAACTGTTTTTT. This rearrangement joins TRBV7-2 to TRBJ1-4; maybe TRBD1 (5 bases). CDR3 length equals 14 residues. V gave up 4 bases and J gave up 7 bases, with 13 bases separating them. The germline CDR1 and CDR2 sequences are SGHTA and FQGNSA.

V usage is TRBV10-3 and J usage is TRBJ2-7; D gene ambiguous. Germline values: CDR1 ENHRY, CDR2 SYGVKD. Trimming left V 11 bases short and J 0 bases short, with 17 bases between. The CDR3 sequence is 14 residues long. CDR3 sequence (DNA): TGTGCCTCAATGGAGCCAAGGAGCTCCTACGAGCAGTACTTC. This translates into CASMEPRSSYEQYF.

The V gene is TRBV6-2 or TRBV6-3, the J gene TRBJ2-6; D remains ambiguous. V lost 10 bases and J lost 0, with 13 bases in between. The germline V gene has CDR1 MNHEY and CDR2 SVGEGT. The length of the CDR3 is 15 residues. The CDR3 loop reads CATNPIYSGANVLTF. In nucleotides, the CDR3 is TGTGCCACCAACCCCATATACTCTGGGGCCAACGTCCTGACTTTC.

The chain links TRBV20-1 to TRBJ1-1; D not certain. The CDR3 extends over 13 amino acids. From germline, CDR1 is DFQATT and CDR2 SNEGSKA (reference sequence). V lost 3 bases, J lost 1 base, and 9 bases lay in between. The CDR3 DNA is TGCAGTGCTAGTAACAGTTCGAACACTGAAGCTTTCTTT. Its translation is CSASNSSNTEAFF.

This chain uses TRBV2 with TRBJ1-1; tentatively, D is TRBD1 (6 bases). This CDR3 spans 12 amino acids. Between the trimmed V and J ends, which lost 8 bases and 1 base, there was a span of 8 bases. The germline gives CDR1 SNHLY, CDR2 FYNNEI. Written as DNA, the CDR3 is TGTGCCAGCCCGACAGGGAACACTGAAGCTTTCTTT. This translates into CASPTGNTEAFF.

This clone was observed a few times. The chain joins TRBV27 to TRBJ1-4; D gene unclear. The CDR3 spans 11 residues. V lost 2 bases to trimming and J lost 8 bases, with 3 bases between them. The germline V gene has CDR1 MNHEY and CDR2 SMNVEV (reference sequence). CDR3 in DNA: TGTGCCAGCAGTTTAGGGGAAAAACTGTTTTTT. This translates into CASSLGEKLFF.